This T cell receptor (beta chain) was obtained from a study of T cell repertoires in cytomegalovirus infection. Overall study context: Carrying CMV and the relevant HLA type showed in public TCR beta signatures. Study observations and caveats: The response measured ex vivo was dominated by TCR beta clonotypes (HLA-C-restricted and CMV-specific). Identification of carriers of CMV plus the relevant HLA was achieved through cumulative public TCR beta family frequency.

This CDR3 comprises 13 residues. With 8 bases clipped from V and 5 bases from J, the junction kept 8 bases outside the gene matches. Germline CDR1 reads SQVTM; CDR2 reads ANQGSEA. Via MiXCR, TCRdb re-called the reads, giving one row per CDR3 protein. In the table there are 630,000 or so distinct CDR3 sequences, 20% to 30% of which are singletons. With respect to this clonotype: What it binds is not known.

The specimen was CD8+ T cells from PBMCs. This clonotype was obtained from a human donor in good health (CMV status not recorded). Some clones in this sample may be carry-over from other donors' samples. This sequence joins TRBV29-1 and TRBJ2-7; 11 nucleotides match TRBD1. CDR3 protein: CSFRDRGVNEQYF. The CDR3 region has the DNA TGCAGCTTCCGGGACAGGGGGGTGAACGAGCAGTACTTC.